Listed here are 25 T cell receptor beta chains from one sample, sequenced in a study of blood T cell repertoires in COVID-19. Using immunoSEQ multiplex PCR, the repertoire was profiled, and TCRdb retains in-frame clones only, with some absent. Of about 53,000 clones listed, 80% to 90% are singletons. The sequenced material came from peripheral blood. The receptors derive from a man older than 75 with acute or convalescent COVID-19.

The sample holds one count of this clone. The chain carries TRBV30 and TRBJ2-3; TRBD2 aligns across 7 bases. The V gene end was trimmed by 5 bases and the J gene end by 5 bases; junction bases not matched to a gene: 13. The germline V gene has CDR1 GTSNPN and CDR2 SVGIG (reference sequence). The CDR3 has 15 residues. CDR3 nucleotide sequence: TGTGCCTGGTCTGTGGCAGCGGGGTGGGTAGATACGCAGTATTTT. Its translation: CAWSVAAGWVDTQYF.

The sample holds a few counts of this clone. The chain carries TRBV3-1 (or the pseudogene TRBV3-2) and TRBJ2-3, with TRBD2 matching over 12 bases. In germline, CDR1 is LGHDT, CDR2 YNNKEL (reference sequence). The CDR3 is 18 amino acids. Trimming at V came to 4 bases and at J to 2 bases, leaving 10 bases not matched to a gene. In DNA, the CDR3 is TGTGCCAGCAGCCCTAGGGGGGCTAGCGGGGGGGCCACAGATACGCAGTATTTT. It is translated as CASSPRGASGGATDTQYF.

This clone has only one observation. The chain carries TRBV7-2 and TRBJ2-3, with 8 positions matching TRBD2. The V gene's germline CDR1 is SGHTA and CDR2 FQGNSA. The CDR3 is 13 amino acids. V was clipped by 5 bases and J by 3 bases; unmatched bases: 1. The CDR3 sequence is CASSRGGTDTQYF. CDR3 DNA sequence: TGTGCCAGCAGCCGGGGGGGAACAGATACGCAGTATTTT.

The rearrangement links TRBV19 to TRBJ1-2; 10 positions agree with TRBD1. The CDR3 is 13 amino acids. The germline V gene has CDR1 LNHDA and CDR2 SQIVND (reference sequence). With 5 bases clipped from V and 7 bases from J, the junction kept 4 bases outside the gene matches. The CDR3: CASSDRGRIGYTF. CDR3 sequence (DNA): TGTGCCAGTAGTGACAGGGGGCGAATTGGCTACACCTTC. The full variable domain, its missing parts supplied by reference TRBV19 and TRBJ1-2, is DGGITQSPKYLFRKEGQNVTLSCEQNLNHDAMYWYRQDPGQGLRLIYYSQIVNDFQKGDIAEGYSVSREKKESFPLTVTSAQKNPTAFYLCASSDRGRIGYTFGSGTRLTVV.

The CDR3 DNA follows: TGTGCCAGCAGCCAAGGCCCCAGGGGGCGCGGGACTGAAGCTTTCTTT. Its translation: CASSQGPRGRGTEAFF. The gene calls are TRBV3-1 (or the pseudogene TRBV3-2) and TRBJ1-1; TRBD1 matches at 8 bases. This CDR3 comprises 16 residues. Germline V lookup: CDR1 LGHDT, CDR2 YNNKEL (reference sequence). V lost 1 base to trimming and J lost 5 bases; unmatched junction nucleotides: 9.

The sample holds one count of this clone. V and J are TRBV19 and TRBJ2-1; D may be TRBD2 (7 bases). The CDR3 is 14 amino acids. Per the germline V gene, CDR1 is LNHDA and CDR2 is SQIVND (reference sequence). Trimming shortened V by 10 bases and J by 6 bases, and 19 bases separated the two germline ends. In DNA form, the CDR3 reads TGTGCCACTACAGGGAGGGGACGGGGCAATGAGCAGTTCTTC. This gives the protein CATTGRGRGNEQFF.

The rearrangement joins TRBV11-2 to TRBJ1-1; D uncertain. V was pared by 2 bases and J by 6 bases, with 4 bases between. Germline values: CDR1 SGHAT, CDR2 FQNNGV. The CDR3 contains 11 residues. In DNA form, the CDR3 reads TGTGCCAGCAGCTTAATCGCTGAAGCTTTCTTT. Protein product: CASSLIAEAFF. The full variable domain, rest sourced from reference TRBV11-2 and TRBJ1-1, is EAGVAQSPRYKIIEKRQSVAFWCNPISGHATLYWYQQILGQGPKLLIQFQNNGVVDDSQLPKDRFSAERLKGVDSTLKIQPAKLEDSAVYLCASSLIAEAFFGQGTRLTVV.

The chain combines TRBV6-1 with TRBJ1-4; TRBD1 aligns across 8 bases. V trimming: 3 bases; J trimming: 10 bases; junction bases outside the gene matches: 10. This CDR3 spans 15 amino acids. CDR1 MNHNS and CDR2 SASEGT come from the germline V gene. Here the CDR3 DNA reads TGTGCCAGCAGTGATAGGGACAGGCTGGTGAGAAAACTGTTTTTT. Its protein product is CASSDRDRLVRKLFF.

The gene calls are TRBV20-1 and TRBJ2-1, with D possibly being TRBD1 (6 bases). V dropped 5 bases and J dropped 7 bases, with 9 bases sitting between them. Germline V gene data show CDR1 as DFQATT and CDR2 as SNEGSKA (reference sequence). This CDR3 is 11 amino acids long. DNA of the CDR3: TGCAGTGCTGGACAGCCAAATGAGCAGTTCTTC. This translates into CSAGQPNEQFF.

This clone appeared a single time. This sequence joins TRBV5-1 and TRBJ1-6, with 7 nucleotides matching TRBD1. Per germline, CDR1 SGHRS and CDR2 YFSETQ. This CDR3 comprises 16 residues. After removal of 0 bases from V and 7 bases from J, the junction contained 7 bases not matched to a gene. The CDR3 nucleotides are TGCGCCAGCAGCTTGGCAGGGGGGTCTGACAATTCACCCCTCCACTTT. It specifies CASSLAGGSDNSPLHF.

The V gene is TRBV21-1, the J gene TRBJ1-5; the D call in the table, TRBD1, was not verified against the DNA. TRBV21-1 is shown as a pseudogene. CDR3 size: 15 residues. The CDR3 loop is CASSNSNRDHQPQHF. Here the CDR3 DNA reads TGTGCCAGCAGCAACTCTAACAGGGATCATCAGCCCCAGCATTTT.

The chain uses TRBV5-1 and TRBJ2-7; 9 bases align to TRBD2. The germline CDR1 and CDR2 sequences are SGHRS and YFSETQ. The trim removed 0 bases at V and 5 bases at J, leaving 6 bases unmatched. CDR3 length: 15 residues. For the CDR3, the DNA is TGCGCCAGCAGCTTGGCCGGACTAGCGCTAGACGAGCAGTACTTC. Residues: CASSLAGLALDEQYF.

The chain has TRBV19 and TRBJ2-3, with 7 nucleotides matching TRBD2. CDR1 LNHDA and CDR2 SQIVND come from the germline V gene (reference sequence). This CDR3 is 12 amino acids long. J was trimmed by 9 bases and V by 3 bases; bases with no gene match: 3. CDR3 nucleotide sequence: TGTGCCAGTAGTATTGGGGAGGGGACGCAGTATTTT. It encodes CASSIGEGTQYF.

The chain combines TRBV11-1 with TRBJ2-1; 7 positions agree with TRBD1. The V gene end was trimmed by 0 bases and the J gene end by 8 bases; junction bases not matched to a gene: 7. The germline CDR1 and CDR2 sequences are SGHAT and FQDESV (reference sequence). This CDR3 contains 15 residues. CDR3 DNA sequence: TGTGCCAGCAGCTTAGCCCCGACAGGGAACTATGAGCAGTTCTTC. The encoded protein is CASSLAPTGNYEQFF.

The V and J genes are TRBV14 and TRBJ1-5, with TRBD1 matching over 9 bases. The CDR3 totals 19 residues. Germline CDR1 and CDR2: SGHDN and FVKESK. Trimming cost V 2 bases and J 0 bases; bases outside gene matches: 11. This CDR3 is CASSQQVDRGTSSNQPQHF. DNA of the CDR3: TGTGCCAGCAGCCAACAGGTGGACAGGGGAACCTCTAGCAATCAGCCCCAGCATTTT.

The chain uses TRBV12-5 and TRBJ1-6; D might be TRBD1 (6 bases). This CDR3 is 17 amino acids long. Germline lookup yields CDR1 LGHNT and CDR2 FRNRAP. V lost 2 bases to trimming and J lost 7 bases, with 18 bases between them. The CDR3 protein is CASGLPTGQPGNSPLHF. For the CDR3, the DNA is TGTGCTAGTGGTTTGCCCACTGGACAGCCGGGAAATTCACCCCTCCACTTT.

This chain joins TRBV9 and TRBJ2-3; 14 bases map to TRBD2. Looked up from germline, CDR1 is SGDLS and CDR2 is YYNGEE. This CDR3 spans 18 amino acids. V lost 3 bases, J lost 2 bases, and 8 bases stayed unmatched. The chain's CDR3 is CASSGKGTSGGYTDTQYF. CDR3 coding DNA: TGTGCCAGCAGCGGTAAAGGGACTAGCGGGGGCTACACAGATACGCAGTATTTT.

V usage is TRBV6-1 and J usage is TRBJ2-2; 8 bases align to TRBD2. The CDR3 has 16 amino acids. The ends lost 7 bases at V and 2 bases at J; junction bases unmatched: 9. Germline CDR1 and CDR2: MNHNS and SASEGT. In nucleotides, the CDR3 is TGTGCCAGCAATAAAGCGGGGGCCGATAACACCGGGGAGCTGTTTTTT. Protein product: CASNKAGADNTGELFF.

This rearrangement joins TRBV7-6 to TRBJ1-3; 9 bases align to TRBD1. Trimming cost V 5 bases and J 0 bases; bases outside gene matches: 8. There are 17 residues in the CDR3. Per germline, CDR1 SGHVS and CDR2 FNYEAQ. The CDR3 reads CASSRTGEPRSGNTIYF. The CDR3 region has the DNA TGTGCCAGCAGCCGGACAGGGGAACCGCGCTCTGGAAACACCATATATTTT.

This chain uses TRBV9 with TRBJ1-1; 9 nucleotides match TRBD1. Germline CDR1 SGDLS, CDR2 YYNGEE. The CDR3 loop spans 15 amino acids. J gave up 1 base and V 4 bases, and 5 bases lay outside the gene matches. Written as DNA, the CDR3 is TGTGCCAGCAGCTTACTACAGGGGGCGAACACTGAAGCTTTCTTT. As protein: CASSLLQGANTEAFF.

The gene calls are TRBV6-1 and TRBJ1-4; 7 nucleotides match TRBD1. Germline V gene sequence: CDR1 MNHNS, CDR2 SASEGT. V gave up 4 bases and J gave up 0 bases; unmatched junction bases: 5. CDR3 length equals 16 residues. The CDR3 sequence is CASSVRTGSTNEKLFF. The CDR3 DNA is TGTGCCAGCAGTGTGAGGACAGGTTCAACTAATGAAAAACTGTTTTTT.

The V and J genes are TRBV3-1 (or the pseudogene TRBV3-2) and TRBJ1-1; possible D gene TRBD1, 5 bases. The CDR3 totals 15 residues. CDR1 and CDR2 (germline): LGHDT, YNNKEL (reference sequence). V was clipped by 2 bases and J by 2 bases, with 12 bases between them. The CDR3 protein is CASSQRGLGNTEAFF. The CDR3 bases are TGTGCCAGCAGCCAAAGGGGCCTGGGTAACACTGAAGCTTTCTTT.

In this sample, this clone turned up once. The rearrangement uses TRBV4-3 and TRBJ1-1, with unresolved D. The V and J ends lost 0 bases and 0 bases respectively, with 8 bases between them. This CDR3 has 15 amino acids. Per the germline V gene, CDR1 is LGHNA and CDR2 is YSLEER. CDR3 amino acids: CASSQEGRMNTEAFF. The CDR3 bases are TGCGCCAGCAGCCAAGAAGGGAGGATGAACACTGAAGCTTTCTTT.

The chain employs TRBV7-9 and TRBJ1-5; 9 positions agree with TRBD1. The germline gives CDR1 SEHNR, CDR2 FQNEAQ (reference sequence). The CDR3 spans 18 residues. V dropped 4 bases and J dropped 0; count of bases not matched to a gene: 10. The CDR3 protein is CASSWGQGLGYSNQPQHF. Written as DNA, the CDR3 is TGTGCCAGCAGCTGGGGACAGGGTTTGGGATATAGCAATCAGCCCCAGCATTTT.

This clone was seen just once. V gene TRBV18 combines with J gene TRBJ2-1; 10 bases map to TRBD1. V shed 3 bases, J shed 8 bases, and the junction held 7 bases outside the gene matches. The CDR3 runs 15 residues. Per the germline V gene, CDR1 is KGHSH and CDR2 is LQKENI. CDR3 sequence reads: CASSPTGQGNHEQFF. In nucleotides, the CDR3 is TGTGCCAGCTCACCCACGGGACAGGGGAACCATGAGCAGTTCTTC.